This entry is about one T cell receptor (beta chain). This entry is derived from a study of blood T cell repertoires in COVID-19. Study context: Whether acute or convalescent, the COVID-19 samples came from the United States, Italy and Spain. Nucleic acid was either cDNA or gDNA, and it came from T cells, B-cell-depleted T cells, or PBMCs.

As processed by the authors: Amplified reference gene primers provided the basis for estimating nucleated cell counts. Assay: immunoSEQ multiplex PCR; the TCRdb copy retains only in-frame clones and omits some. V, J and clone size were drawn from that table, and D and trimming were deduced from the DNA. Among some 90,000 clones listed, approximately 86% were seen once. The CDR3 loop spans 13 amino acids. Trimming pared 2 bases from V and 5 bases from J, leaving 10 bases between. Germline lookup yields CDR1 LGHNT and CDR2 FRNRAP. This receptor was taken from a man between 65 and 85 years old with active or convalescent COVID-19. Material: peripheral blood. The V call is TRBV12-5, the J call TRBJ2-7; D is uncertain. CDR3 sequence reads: CASGLKLTDEQYF. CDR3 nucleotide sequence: TGTGCTAGTGGTTTGAAGCTCACCGACGAGCAGTACTTC.